This T cell receptor (beta chain) was observed in a study of monozygotic twins with cystic fibrosis (dated by TCRdb to 2020 to 2023). The study in broad terms: Barcoded libraries were prepared from roughly 3.3 micrograms of fragmented DNA with approximately 15 PCR cycles. The study compared TCR beta repertoires within and between 16 monozygotic twin pairs with cystic fibrosis to assess genetic influence on V and J gene usage. Ten female and six male twin pairs, aged roughly 2.0 to 36.4 years (median roughly 9 years) and mostly children and adolescents, were included in the cohort. Data for three of the twin pairs had already been reported earlier in a different context. On the day of blood sampling, twins were ranked among approximately 990 cohort participants for weight-for-height and for FEVPerc (FEV1 disease centile).

Comments on this clone: Its antigen remains unidentified. The sample holds no much larger clone one base away, and base qualities are not on file.

The twin pairs came from the European Cystic Fibrosis Twin and Sibling Study Cohort, a cohort that recruited patients from roughly 160 CF clinics across 14 European countries. Both zygosity and CFTR genotype were checked in-house, and zygosity was tested with multiplex PCR across nine short tandem repeat loci. Each twin gave a peripheral blood sample, and clinical parameters were documented on that same day of blood sampling. Genomic DNA was isolated from peripheral blood cells with phenol/chloroform and kept in TE buffer at 4 degrees C. General findings and caveats noted by the study authors: Monozygotic CF twin pairs shared significantly more nucleotide-identical clonotypes within each pair than unrelated CF individuals shared with one another (P = 0.000026, Mann-Whitney). Simpson clonality was generally low (median around 0.01), suggesting a naive-dominated repertoire, with higher clonality in the most severely affected patients. V gene usage was most similar to the co-twin for 13 of 16 pairs, and J usage for 8 of 16 pairs, suggesting genetic constraints. No association turned up between shared CDR3 numbers and age, concordance or disease severity, and the cohort was small.

Relative to germline, V is 4 bases shorter and J is 1 base shorter, with 18 bases between their ends. CDR1 is given as SGHRS and CDR2 as YFSETQ, both from the germline V gene. From its cysteine to its phenylalanine, the CDR3 spans 16 amino acids. Only CDR3 DNA remains: 48 bases, in frame from the first base. Following the manufacturer's instructions, TCR beta CDR3 regions were amplified by multiplex PCR with the immunoSEQ immune profiling system. An Illumina NextSeq system was used for sequencing. Per the authors' processing: The immunoSEQ Analyzer platform handled processing of the sequence data, and clonality was calculated by taking the square root of Simpson's index of productive rearrangements. V and J usage similarity was measured by Jensen-Shannon distance, and CDR3 generation probabilities were computed with OLGA. The immuneACCESS database (August 2020) and VDJdb (December 2020) were searched for shared CDR3 sequences. Entries here come from immuneACCESS through TCRdb and include only in-frame sequences with V and J called. Some clones fail to appear in such tables; in the studies checked, an unresolved V gene covers under half of the shortfall, and the cause of the remainder is unknown. For V, J and clone size, that table is used; D and trimming come from the DNA. Across this sample there are more than 9,000 clones, with 75% to 85% seen only once. The ten top clones hold 0.54% of the sample.

This receptor was identified in a man aged 18 to 29 with cystic fibrosis. Rearrangement joined TRBV5-1 to TRBJ2-7, with a tentative D gene TRBD2 over 6 matching bases. The sample taken for sequencing was blood. The DNA sequence follows: TGCGCCAGCAGCATCGCTCCCGGGGGTATTTCCTACGAGCAGTACTTC. It translates to CASSIAPGGISYEQYF. The entire variable domain, with the stretches around the CDR3 drawn from the reference TRBV5-1 and TRBJ2-7 proteins, is KAGVTQTPRYLIKTRGQQVTLSCSPISGHRSVSWYQQTPGQGLQFLFEYFSETQRNKGNFPGRFSGRQFSNSRSEMNVSTLELGDSALYLCASSIAPGGISYEQYFGPGTRLTVT.